These 19 T cell receptor beta chains were all obtained from the same sample, sequenced in a study of T cells in localized non-small cell lung cancer (dated by TCRdb to 2018 to 2021). Receptors were amplified or captured by the immunoSEQ multiplex PCR assay. TCRdb re-hosts the immuneACCESS table, in-frame sequences only. Its copies lack some clones; in the studies checked, an unresolved V gene accounts for under half of them, and the cause for the rest is not known. In all, the sample holds under 2,000 clones, and roughly a quarter of those were seen once. 15% to 20% of the sample goes to the ten largest clones. The specimen comprised normal lung tissue next to the tumor, sampled before any cancer treatment. The receptor set was obtained from a female donor at least 60 years old with stage II lung adenocarcinoma.

This clone has a handful of counts. The rearrangement joins TRBV30 to TRBJ2-7; D unresolved. V shed 4 bases and J shed 5 bases, with 12 bases lying between them. The CDR3 is made up of 12 amino acids. Germline CDR1 GTSNPN, CDR2 SVGIG (reference sequence). CDR3 DNA sequence: TGTGCCTGGAAACCCCTTAAGGACGAGCAGTACTTC. Translation gives CAWKPLKDEQYF. The entire variable domain, with the rest obtained from reference TRBV30 and TRBJ2-7, is as follows: SQTIHQWPATLVQPVGSPLSLECTVEGTSNPNLYWYRQAAGRGLQLLFYSVGIGQISSEVPQNLSASRPQDRQFILSSKKLLLSDSGFYLCAWKPLKDEQYFGPGTRLTVT.

CDR3 sequence reads: CATRGWGATGELFF. The CDR3 region has the DNA TGTGCCACCAGAGGTTGGGGGGCCACCGGGGAGCTGTTTTTT. The chain is built from TRBV27 and TRBJ2-2; D may correspond to TRBD1 or TRBD2 (6 bases each). This CDR3 is 14 amino acids long. Germline V gene data show CDR1 as MNHEY and CDR2 as SMNVEV (reference sequence). Trimming shortened V by 10 bases and J by 4 bases, and 16 bases separated the two germline ends.

V usage is TRBV30 and J usage is TRBJ1-6; D may be TRBD1 (6 bases). V was shortened by 3 bases and J by 8 bases, with 8 bases between the two germline ends. The CDR3 length is 12 residues. Germline V gene lookup returns CDR1 GTSNPN and CDR2 SVGIG (reference sequence). The CDR3 reads CAWRQGDSPLHF. As DNA, the CDR3 is TGTGCCTGGAGACAGGGAGATTCACCCCTCCACTTT.

This clone was detected only a few times. The chain links TRBV6-8 to TRBJ1-2; 9 bases fit TRBD1. V lost 2 bases and J lost 8; bases outside the gene matches: 3. The germline V gene has CDR1 MNHGY and CDR2 SAAAGT. The CDR3 is made up of 13 amino acids. The CDR3 DNA reads TGTGCCAGCAGTTACAGACAGGGGGACGGCTACACCTTC. Translating gives CASSYRQGDGYTF.

This clone has more than one count but fewer than ten. This sequence joins TRBV19 and TRBJ1-2; 8 positions match TRBD1. The CDR3 totals 18 residues. Germline V gives CDR1 LNHDA, CDR2 SQIVND (reference sequence). V was clipped by 1 base and J by 4 bases; unmatched bases: 14. CDR3 in DNA: TGTGCCAGTAGTATAGTGCGGACAGGGAATACCGCATTCTATGGCTACACCTTC. It specifies CASSIVRTGNTAFYGYTF.

V gene TRBV28 combines with J gene TRBJ2-1; 10 positions agree with TRBD2. This CDR3 has 15 amino acids. CDR1 and CDR2 from the germline V gene are MDHEN and SYDVKM. J gave up 7 bases and V 2 bases, and 5 bases lay outside the gene matches. CDR3 coding DNA: TGTGCCAGCAGTTTAAGCGGGAGGGCTAGGAATGAGCAGTTCTTC. Protein: CASSLSGRARNEQFF.

J is TRBJ2-2 and V is TRBV19; 11 bases are a match to TRBD2. The CDR3 extends over 17 amino acids. V lost 4 bases to trimming and J lost 2 bases; unmatched junction nucleotides: 6. The V gene's germline CDR1 is LNHDA and CDR2 SQIVND (reference sequence). As DNA, the CDR3 is TGTGCCAGTAGTAGAGAACTAGCGGGAGCAAACACCGGGGAGCTGTTTTTT. Protein sequence: CASSRELAGANTGELFF.

A few counts support this clone. The chain has TRBV9 and TRBJ2-5; D possibly corresponds to TRBD2 (5 bases). CDR1 and CDR2 (germline): SGDLS, YYNGEE. The germline V and J ends were trimmed by 1 base and 6 bases, with 13 bases remaining between them. CDR3 size: 14 residues. The chain's CDR3 is CASSVQASKQTQYF. As DNA, the CDR3 is TGTGCCAGCAGCGTACAGGCTAGCAAACAGACCCAGTACTTC.

This clone is medium-sized in the sample. This rearrangement joins TRBV11-3 to TRBJ1-3, with 10 positions matching TRBD1. CDR3 length: 17 amino acids. V shed 5 bases and J 0 bases; nucleotides not matched to a gene: 7. Per germline, CDR1 SGHNT and CDR2 YENEEA. CDR3 protein: CASSPGQGVSSGNTIYF. CDR3 DNA sequence: TGTGCCAGCAGCCCAGGACAGGGGGTTTCCTCTGGAAACACCATATATTTT.

This clone was seen a few times. The chain links TRBV11-3 to TRBJ2-7, with TRBD2 matching over 11 bases. The germline gives CDR1 SGHNT, CDR2 YENEEA. This CDR3 has 16 residues. V lost 4 bases and J lost 0; bases outside the gene matches: 5. CDR3 amino acids: CASSSSGRTSSYEQYF. For the CDR3, the DNA is TGTGCCAGCAGCTCTAGCGGGAGGACCAGCTCCTACGAGCAGTACTTC.

This rearrangement joins TRBV11-3 to TRBJ2-1; possible D gene TRBD1, 6 bases. The V gene's germline CDR1 is SGHNT and CDR2 YENEEA. The V gene lost 8 bases and the J gene lost 0 bases, with 14 bases spanning the gap. The CDR3 totals 15 residues. CDR3 bases: TGTGCCAGCCTTCGGGACACGAGCTCCTACAATGAGCAGTTCTTC. Amino acid sequence: CASLRDTSSYNEQFF.

This clone has more than one count but fewer than ten. At one boundary the junction diverges from the germline segment, which might be a read error. One or more nucleotides could not be called with certainty, so the encoded amino acid is given as X. The rearrangement uses TRBV28 and TRBJ1-5; D gene uncertain. Germline V CDR1 and CDR2: MDHEN, SYDVKM. The length of the CDR3 is 14 residues. CDR3 in DNA: TGTGYCAGCAGTCCAATGGGTGTCAGGCAGCCCCAGCATTTT. It specifies CXSSPMGVRQPQHF.

The chain joins TRBV30 to TRBJ1-3; possibly TRBD1 for D (6 bases). The V end lost 0 bases, the J end lost 8 bases, and 8 bases lay between the germline ends. The length of the CDR3 is 12 residues. Germline V gives CDR1 GTSNPN, CDR2 SVGIG (reference sequence). The CDR3 nucleotides are TGTGCCTGGAGTGTAGGGGGGGACACCATATATTTT. As protein: CAWSVGGDTIYF.

The chain employs TRBV28 and TRBJ1-5; TRBD1 matches at 8 bases. This CDR3 spans 13 amino acids. J lost 6 bases, V lost 6 bases, and 4 bases had no gene match. Germline CDR1 is MDHEN and CDR2 is SYDVKM. CDR3 region: CASSRQGSQPQHF. CDR3 nucleotides: TGTGCCAGCAGCCGACAGGGGAGTCAGCCCCAGCATTTT.

This clone was observed a handful of times. As DNA, the CDR3 is TGCAGCGTACACCCGGGACTAGCGGGAGCTAGCGACGAGCAGTACTTC. Translated: CSVHPGLAGASDEQYF. The V gene is TRBV29-1, the J gene TRBJ2-7; 14 bases align to TRBD2. The CDR3 consists of 16 residues. The trim removed 6 bases at V and 5 bases at J, leaving 12 bases unmatched. Germline CDR1 and CDR2: SQVTM and ANQGSEA.

The V call is TRBV6-8, the J call TRBJ2-2, with D possibly matching TRBD2 (5 bases). V gave up 11 bases and J gave up 5 bases, with 12 bases separating them. CDR3 size: 12 residues. Germline loops: CDR1 MNHGY, CDR2 SAAAGT. The CDR3 protein is CALNSGTGELFF. CDR3 sequence (DNA): TGTGCCCTGAACTCGGGGACCGGGGAGCTGTTTTTT.

This clone turned up a few times. The chain uses TRBV9 and TRBJ2-1; no definite D call. V was shortened by 4 bases and J by 5 bases, with 16 bases between the two germline ends. The CDR3 extends over 15 amino acids. Germline V gene data show CDR1 as SGDLS and CDR2 as YYNGEE. CDR3 bases: TGTGCCAGCAGCCCCACCATTACGCACGACAATGAGCAGTTCTTC. This encodes CASSPTITHDNEQFF. The full variable domain, rest sourced from reference TRBV9 and TRBJ2-1, is DSGVTQTPKHLITATGQRVTLRCSPRSGDLSVYWYQQSLDQGLQFLIQYYNGEERAKGNILERFSAQQFPDLHSELNLSSLELGDSALYFCASSPTITHDNEQFFGPGTRLTVL.

A few counts support this clone. This chain links TRBV11-3 with TRBJ1-1; no firm D call. CDR1 and CDR2 from the germline V gene are SGHNT and YENEEA. This CDR3 contains 15 residues. Trimming pared 5 bases from V and 2 bases from J, leaving 15 bases between. The CDR3 region is CASSTATTINTEAFF. The CDR3 nucleotides are TGTGCCAGCAGCACTGCAACAACGATTAACACTGAAGCTTTCTTT.

The rearrangement links TRBV11-3 to TRBJ2-3; 8 bases line up with TRBD1. CDR3 length: 14 amino acids. The germline V gene has CDR1 SGHNT and CDR2 YENEEA. V lost 6 bases, J lost 1 base, and 3 bases stayed unmatched. CDR3 in amino acids: CASRTTGGTDTQYF. The DNA of the CDR3 is TGTGCCAGCAGAACGACAGGGGGCACAGATACGCAGTATTTT.